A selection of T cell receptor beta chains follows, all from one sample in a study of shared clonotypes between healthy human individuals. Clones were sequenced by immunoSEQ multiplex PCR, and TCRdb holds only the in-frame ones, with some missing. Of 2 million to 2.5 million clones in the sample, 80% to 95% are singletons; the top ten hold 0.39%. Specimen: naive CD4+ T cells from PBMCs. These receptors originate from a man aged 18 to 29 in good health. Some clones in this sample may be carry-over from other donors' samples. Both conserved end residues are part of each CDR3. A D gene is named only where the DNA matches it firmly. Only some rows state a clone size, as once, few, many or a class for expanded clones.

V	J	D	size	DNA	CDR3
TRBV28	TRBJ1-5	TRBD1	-	TGTGCCAGCAGCAACCTCATTGGGACAGGGGAGAGGCAGCCCCAGCATTTT	CASSNLIGTGERQPQHF
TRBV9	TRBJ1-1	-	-	TGTGCCAGCAGCGGTCGGCAGGGGCGGAACACTGAAGCTTTCTTT	CASSGRQGRNTEAFF
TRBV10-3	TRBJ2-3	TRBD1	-	TGTGCCATCAGTGAGTCCGCTGGGACAGGGGACACAGATACGCAGTATTTT	CAISESAGTGDTDTQYF
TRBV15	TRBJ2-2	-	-	TGTGCCACCAGCAGCCCTCCGGGACTTGCGAACACCGGGGAGCTGTTTTTT	CATSSPPGLANTGELFF
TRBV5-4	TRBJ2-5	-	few	TGTGCCAGCAGCTACTGGAGGGGAAGGGAGACCCAGTACTTC	CASSYWRGRETQYF
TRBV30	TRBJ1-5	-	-	TGTGCCTGGAGTTCCCAGAGCAATCAGCCCCAGCATTTT	CAWSSQSNQPQHF
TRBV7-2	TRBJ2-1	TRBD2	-	TGTGCCAGCAGCCCGGGACTACAGGCCTACAATGAGCAGTTCTTC	CASSPGLQAYNEQFF
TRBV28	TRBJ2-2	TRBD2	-	TGTGGACTAGCGGGAGCCGGCGGGGAGCTGTTTTTT	CGLAGAGGELFF
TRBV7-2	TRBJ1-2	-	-	TGTGCCAGCAGCTTAAGGGGAGGAGGCTACACCTTC	CASSLRGGGYTF
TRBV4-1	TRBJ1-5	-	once	TGCGCCAGCAGCCAAGATCCCTGGCAGGGCGGGGATCAGCCCCAGCATTTT	CASSQDPWQGGDQPQHF
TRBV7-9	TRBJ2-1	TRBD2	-	TGTGCCAGCAGCTCAGTGCTTAGCGGGAGGGTTGCCGAAAGCTTCTTC	CASSSVLSGRVAESFF
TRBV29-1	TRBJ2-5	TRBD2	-	TGCAGCGTTGAAGAGGGACTAGCGGGATATAGGGTTCAAGAGACCCAGTACTTC	CSVEEGLAGYRVQETQYF
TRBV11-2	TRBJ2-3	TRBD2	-	TGTGCCAGCAGCTTAGATCTGGGACTAGCGGGAGGGCCGCAGTATTTT	CASSLDLGLAGGPQYF
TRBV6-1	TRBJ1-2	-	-	TGTGCCAGCAGTGAAGCTGGGGAGACTGGCTATGGCTACACCTTC	CASSEAGETGYGYTF
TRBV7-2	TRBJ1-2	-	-	TGTGCCAGCAGCCAGGGGCAGGGTCGTCCCGACTATGGCTACACCTTC	CASSQGQGRPDYGYTF
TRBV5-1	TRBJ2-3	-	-	TGCGCCAGCAACTTGGAGGACACCAGCACAGATACGCAGTATTTT	CASNLEDTSTDTQYF
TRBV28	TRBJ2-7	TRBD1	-	TGTGCCAGCAGTTTCGACAGGGGGCACGAGCAGTACTTC	CASSFDRGHEQYF
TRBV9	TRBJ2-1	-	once	TGTGCCAGCAGCGACAGGAATGAGCAGTTCTTC	CASSDRNEQFF
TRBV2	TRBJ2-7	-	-	TGTGCCAGCGCGCCGGGACCCTACGAGCAGTACTTC	CASAPGPYEQYF
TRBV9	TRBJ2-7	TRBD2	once	TGTGCCAGCAGCTCAATAGCGGGAAGCTACGAGCAGTACTTC	CASSSIAGSYEQYF
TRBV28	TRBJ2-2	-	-	TGTGCCAGCAGTTTACCCGGAGGGGGTTACGGGGAGCTGTTTTTT	CASSLPGGGYGELFF
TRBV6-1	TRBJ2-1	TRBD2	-	TGTGCCAGCCCACCGGACGGGAGGCCCCCCGGTGAGCAGTTCTTC	CASPPDGRPPGEQFF
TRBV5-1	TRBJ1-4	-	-	TGCGCCAGCAGCTTGGGGCAGTCGAATGAAAAACTGTTTTTT	CASSLGQSNEKLFF
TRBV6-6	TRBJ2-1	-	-	TGTGCCAGCAGTTACCGGGGTGAGCAGTTCTTC	CASSYRGEQFF
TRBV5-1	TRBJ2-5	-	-	TGCGCCAGCAGCCTAGCAGGGGCCCTCATAGAGACCCAGTACTTC	CASSLAGALIETQYF